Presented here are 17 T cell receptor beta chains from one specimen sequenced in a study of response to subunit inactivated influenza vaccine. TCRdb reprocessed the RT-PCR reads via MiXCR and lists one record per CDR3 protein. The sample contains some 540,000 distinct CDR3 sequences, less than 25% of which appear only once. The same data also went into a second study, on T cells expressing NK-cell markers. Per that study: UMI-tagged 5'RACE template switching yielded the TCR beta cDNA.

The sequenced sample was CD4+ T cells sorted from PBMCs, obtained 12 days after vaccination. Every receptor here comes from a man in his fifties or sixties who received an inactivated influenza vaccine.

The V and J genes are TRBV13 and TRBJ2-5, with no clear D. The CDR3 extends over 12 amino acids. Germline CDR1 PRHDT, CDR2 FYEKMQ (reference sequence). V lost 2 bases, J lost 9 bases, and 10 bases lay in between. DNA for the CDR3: TGTGCCAGCAGCTTACCCTACTCGTCCCAGTACTTC. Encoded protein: CASSLPYSSQYF.

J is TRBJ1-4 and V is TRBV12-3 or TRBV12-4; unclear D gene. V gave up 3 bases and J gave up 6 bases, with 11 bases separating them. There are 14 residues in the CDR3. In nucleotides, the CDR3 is TGTGCCAGCAGTTTTTCTTATTCCTATGAAAAACTGTTTTTT. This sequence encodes CASSFSYSYEKLFF.

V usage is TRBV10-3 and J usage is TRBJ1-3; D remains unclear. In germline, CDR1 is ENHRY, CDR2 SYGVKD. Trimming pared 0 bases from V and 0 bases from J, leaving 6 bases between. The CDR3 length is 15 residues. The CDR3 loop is CAISESQLSGNTIYF. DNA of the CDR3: TGTGCCATCAGTGAGTCGCAACTCTCTGGAAACACCATATATTTT.

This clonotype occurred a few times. CDR3 DNA: TGTGCCAGCAGCCAAGGGCGACTTCTGGTCCGGGACAGGGCGAGCTACGAGCAGTACTTC. It specifies CASSQGRLLVRDRASYEQYF. The chain recombines TRBV3-1 with TRBJ2-7, with 9 nucleotides matching TRBD1. The CDR3 is 20 amino acids. Germline CDR1 and CDR2: LGHDT and YNNKEL (reference sequence). V gave up 1 base and J gave up 3 bases; unmatched junction bases: 19.

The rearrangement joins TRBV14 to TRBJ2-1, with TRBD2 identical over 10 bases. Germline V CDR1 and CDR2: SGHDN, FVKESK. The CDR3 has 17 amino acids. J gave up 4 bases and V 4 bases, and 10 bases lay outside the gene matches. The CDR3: CASSRFRTSGTYNEQFF. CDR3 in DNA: TGTGCCAGCAGCCGATTCCGGACTAGCGGAACTTACAATGAGCAGTTCTTC.

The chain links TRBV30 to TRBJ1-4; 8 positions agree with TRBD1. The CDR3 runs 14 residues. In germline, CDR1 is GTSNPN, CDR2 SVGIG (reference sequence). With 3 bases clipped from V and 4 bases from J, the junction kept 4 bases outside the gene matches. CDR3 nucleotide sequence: TGTGCCTGGAGGAGACAGGGGTTTAATGAAAAACTGTTTTTT. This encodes CAWRRQGFNEKLFF.

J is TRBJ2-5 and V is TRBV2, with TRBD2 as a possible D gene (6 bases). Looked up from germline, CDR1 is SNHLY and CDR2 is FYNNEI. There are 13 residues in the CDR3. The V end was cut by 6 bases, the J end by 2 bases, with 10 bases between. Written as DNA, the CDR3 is TGTGCCAGCAGCCGACGGGGGCAAGAGACCCAGTACTTC. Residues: CASSRRGQETQYF.

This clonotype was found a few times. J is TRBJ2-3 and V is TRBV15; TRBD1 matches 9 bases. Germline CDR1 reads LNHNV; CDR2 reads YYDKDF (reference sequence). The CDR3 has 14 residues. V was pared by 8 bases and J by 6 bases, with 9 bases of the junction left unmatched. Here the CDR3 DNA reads TGTGCCACCGGCTTCGGGACAGGGTCCGATACGCAGTATTTT. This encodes CATGFGTGSDTQYF. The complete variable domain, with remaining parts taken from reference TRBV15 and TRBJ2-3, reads DAMVIQNPRYQVTQFGKPVTLSCSQTLNHNVMYWYQQKSSQAPKLLFHYYDKDFNNEADTPDNFQSRRPNTSFCFLDIRSPGLGDTAMYLCATGFGTGSDTQYFGPGTRLTVL.

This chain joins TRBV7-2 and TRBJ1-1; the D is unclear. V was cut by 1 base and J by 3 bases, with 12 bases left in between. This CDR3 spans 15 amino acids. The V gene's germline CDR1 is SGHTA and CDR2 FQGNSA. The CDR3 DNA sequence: TGTGCCAGCAGCTTAGGGCTTTCGGGGTACACTGAAGCTTTCTTT. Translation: CASSLGLSGYTEAFF.

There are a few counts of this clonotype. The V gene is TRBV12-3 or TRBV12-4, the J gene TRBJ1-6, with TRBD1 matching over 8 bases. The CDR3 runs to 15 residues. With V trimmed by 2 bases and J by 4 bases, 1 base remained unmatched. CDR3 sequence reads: CASSLWTGYNSPLHF. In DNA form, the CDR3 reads TGTGCCAGCAGTTTATGGACAGGGTATAATTCACCCCTCCACTTT.

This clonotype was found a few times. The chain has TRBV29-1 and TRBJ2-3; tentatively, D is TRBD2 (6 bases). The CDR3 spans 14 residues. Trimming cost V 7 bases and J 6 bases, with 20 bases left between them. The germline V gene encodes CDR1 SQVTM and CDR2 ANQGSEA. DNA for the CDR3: TGCAGCGCTCCTGGACTACACCGGGGGGATACGCAGTATTTT. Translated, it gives CSAPGLHRGDTQYF.

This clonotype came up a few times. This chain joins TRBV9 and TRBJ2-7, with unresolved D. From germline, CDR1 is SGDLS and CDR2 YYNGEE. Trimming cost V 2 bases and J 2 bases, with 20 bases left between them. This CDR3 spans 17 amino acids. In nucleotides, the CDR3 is TGTGCCAGCAGCGTTGAATACTGTCTCTCCAAGGCCTACGAGCAGTACTTC. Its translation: CASSVEYCLSKAYEQYF.

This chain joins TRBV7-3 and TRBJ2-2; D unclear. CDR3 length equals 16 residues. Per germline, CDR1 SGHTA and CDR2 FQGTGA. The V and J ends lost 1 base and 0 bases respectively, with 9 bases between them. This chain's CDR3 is CASSLMVAANTGELFF. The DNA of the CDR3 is TGTGCCAGCAGCTTAATGGTGGCGGCGAACACCGGGGAGCTGTTTTTT.

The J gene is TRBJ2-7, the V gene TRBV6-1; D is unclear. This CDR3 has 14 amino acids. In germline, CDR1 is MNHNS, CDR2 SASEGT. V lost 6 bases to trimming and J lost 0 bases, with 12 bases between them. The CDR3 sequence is CASRFLYSSYEQYF. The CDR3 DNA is TGTGCCAGCAGGTTCCTATACAGCTCCTACGAGCAGTACTTC.

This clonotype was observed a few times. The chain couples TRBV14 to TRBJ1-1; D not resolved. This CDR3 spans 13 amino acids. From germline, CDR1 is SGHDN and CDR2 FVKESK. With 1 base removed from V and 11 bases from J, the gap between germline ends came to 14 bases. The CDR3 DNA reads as TGTGCCAGCAGCCAAGCTGAGCCGGGGATGGCTTTCTTT. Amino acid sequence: CASSQAEPGMAFF.

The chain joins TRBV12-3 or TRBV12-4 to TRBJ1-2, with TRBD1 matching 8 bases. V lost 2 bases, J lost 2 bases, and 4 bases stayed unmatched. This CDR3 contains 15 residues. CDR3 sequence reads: CASSLYRGINYGYTF. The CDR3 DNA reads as TGTGCCAGCAGTTTATACAGGGGGATCAACTATGGCTACACCTTC.

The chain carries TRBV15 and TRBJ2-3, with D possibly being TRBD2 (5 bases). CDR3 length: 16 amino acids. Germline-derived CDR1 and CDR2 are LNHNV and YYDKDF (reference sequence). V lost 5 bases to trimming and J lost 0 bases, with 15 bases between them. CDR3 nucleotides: TGTGCCACCAGCGCTTCACCGGCGGGTAGCACAGATACGCAGTATTTT. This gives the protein CATSASPAGSTDTQYF.